This entry lists 14 T cell receptor beta chains sequenced from one sample in a study of T cell responses to AZD1222 COVID-19 vaccine. Sequencing used immunoSEQ multiplex PCR; TCRdb keeps in-frame clones, though not all of them. The data show about 150,000 clones, approximately 88% seen once. The sequencing used peripheral blood, collected on day 0 of AZD1222 vaccination. The receptors derive from an adult in good health.

In its sample, this clone was seen once. V usage is TRBV29-1 and J usage is TRBJ1-2, with TRBD1 matching over 10 bases. The V segment lost 2 bases and the J segment 3 bases; nucleotides outside the gene matches: 6. The CDR3 length is 15 residues. The germline CDR1 and CDR2 sequences are SQVTM and ANQGSEA. CDR3 protein: CSVERTGGSDYGYTF. The CDR3 DNA reads as TGCAGCGTTGAACGGACAGGGGGTAGTGACTATGGCTACACCTTC.

This clone showed up just once. The chain combines TRBV21-1 with TRBJ2-1; the D segment call TRBD2 is taken from the table without a DNA check. TRBV21-1 is flagged as a pseudogene. CDR3 length: 14 amino acids. The CDR3 sequence: CASQSYGLAVLQFF. The CDR3 DNA reads as TGTGCCAGCCAATCTTACGGACTGGCTGTATTACAGTTCTTC.

This chain joins TRBV29-1 and TRBJ2-7, with 7 bases lining up with TRBD1. In germline, CDR1 is SQVTM, CDR2 ANQGSEA. Trimming removed 6 bases from V and 6 bases from J; junction bases left unmatched: 17. CDR3 length: 15 amino acids. CDR3 in amino acids: CSVRLSQGVQGEQYF. The CDR3 DNA sequence: TGCAGCGTCCGCCTAAGTCAGGGGGTCCAGGGCGAGCAGTACTTC.

The rearrangement joins TRBV6-5 to TRBJ1-1, with D tentatively TRBD1 (5 bases). This CDR3 is 13 amino acids long. The V end lost 5 bases, the J end lost 5 bases, and 12 bases lay between the germline ends. Germline CDR1 reads MNHEY; CDR2 reads SVGAGI. In DNA, the CDR3 is TGTGCCAGCAGTCCCCAGGGAAAGACTGAAGCTTTCTTT. It yields the protein CASSPQGKTEAFF.

The chain couples TRBV30 to TRBJ1-5; possible D gene TRBD1, 5 bases. Germline lookup yields CDR1 GTSNPN and CDR2 SVGIG (reference sequence). The ends were cut back, 4 bases at V and 5 bases at J, with 12 bases in the middle. This CDR3 comprises 13 residues. The CDR3 protein is CAWKRGNDQPQHF. The CDR3 bases are TGTGCCTGGAAACGGGGGAACGATCAGCCCCAGCATTTT.

V is TRBV28 and J is TRBJ1-2; no reliable D call. V lost 10 bases and J lost 5, with 11 bases in between. The CDR3 sequence is 11 residues long. In germline, CDR1 is MDHEN, CDR2 SYDVKM. The CDR3 DNA reads as TGTGCCACCACGCAGCGGTATGGCTACACCTTC. This codes for CATTQRYGYTF.

CDR3 loop: CASSPGNEQFF. In DNA, the CDR3 is TGCGCCAGCAGCCCTGGGAATGAGCAGTTCTTC. The chain links TRBV4-3 to TRBJ2-1, with D uncertain. This CDR3 is built from 11 residues. With 4 bases removed from V and 7 bases from J, the gap between germline ends came to 5 bases. The V gene's germline CDR1 is LGHNA and CDR2 YSLEER.

The CDR3 loop is CASSLLAGGSDTQYF. The CDR3 bases are TGTGCCAGCAGCTTACTAGCGGGAGGTTCAGATACGCAGTATTTT. J is TRBJ2-3 and V is TRBV7-9, with 11 bases matching TRBD2. Germline CDR1 reads SEHNR; CDR2 reads FQNEAQ (reference sequence). The ends lost 2 bases at V and 4 bases at J; junction bases unmatched: 2. The CDR3 loop spans 15 amino acids.

DNA for the CDR3: TGTGCCAGCAGCCCGCGGAGGGCGGTGAACACCGGGGAGCTGTTTTTT. This codes for CASSPRRAVNTGELFF. This chain connects TRBV7-9 to TRBJ2-2; a weak D match, TRBD2 (6 bases). The CDR3 runs to 16 residues. Germline V CDR1 and CDR2: SEHNR, FQNEAQ (reference sequence). V was clipped by 5 bases and J by 1 base, with 14 bases between them.

The gene calls are TRBV30 and TRBJ2-1, with D unclear. There are 14 residues in the CDR3. The V end was cut by 1 base, the J end by 3 bases, with 10 bases between. Germline CDR1 reads GTSNPN; CDR2 reads SVGIG (reference sequence). The CDR3 protein is CAWSAPSLYNEQFF. DNA of the CDR3: TGTGCCTGGAGTGCCCCCTCTCTCTACAATGAGCAGTTCTTC.

The rearrangement joins TRBV3-1 (or the pseudogene TRBV3-2) to TRBJ2-1; 8 nucleotides agree with TRBD2. V lost 0 bases to trimming and J lost 3 bases; unmatched junction nucleotides: 4. This CDR3 comprises 16 residues. Germline lookup yields CDR1 LGHDT and CDR2 YNNKEL (reference sequence). In DNA, the CDR3 is TGTGCCAGCAGCCAAGATCCGGGAGGGCGCTACAATGAGCAGTTCTTC. Its translation: CASSQDPGGRYNEQFF.

The V call is TRBV28, the J call TRBJ2-3, with D tentatively TRBD2 (6 bases). This CDR3 spans 15 amino acids. V dropped 5 bases and J dropped 0 bases, with 12 bases sitting between them. Germline V gene sequence: CDR1 MDHEN, CDR2 SYDVKM. In nucleotides, the CDR3 is TGTGCCAGCAGTGAGGTGGGGACTAGCACAGATACGCAGTATTTT. This gives the protein CASSEVGTSTDTQYF.

V usage is TRBV19 and J usage is TRBJ1-3; D perhaps matches TRBD1 (6 bases). V was cut by 9 bases and J by 0 bases, with 9 bases left in between. CDR1 is LNHDA, CDR2 SQIVND, per germline (reference sequence). The CDR3 has 13 amino acids. The CDR3 DNA follows: TGTGCCAGCGCGACAGGCTCTGGAAACACCATATATTTT. Residues: CASATGSGNTIYF.

This clone was observed a few times. This rearrangement joins TRBV4-3 to TRBJ2-1; 7 positions agree with TRBD2. The V gene's germline CDR1 is LGHNA and CDR2 YSLEER. V was clipped by 0 bases and J by 0 bases; unmatched bases: 2. There are 16 residues in the CDR3. The CDR3 region is CASSQDGGGSYNEQFF. The DNA of the CDR3 is TGCGCCAGCAGCCAAGACGGCGGGGGCTCCTACAATGAGCAGTTCTTC.